Sequencing of this T cell receptor (beta chain) was carried out in a study of shared clonotypes between healthy human individuals. Looking at the study overall: Per donor, three plates held CD4 naive cells, three held CD4 memory, two held CD8 naive and one held CD8 memory. Whole-study results and caveats: Richness estimates generally favored naive over memory subsets.

The assay was immunoSEQ multiplex PCR, and TCRdb's table has in-frame clones only and misses some. The sample records roughly 2,500,000 clones, 93% being singletons. The CDR3 covers 11 residues. The V end was cut by 9 bases, the J end by 4 bases, with 9 bases between. Germline V gene lookup returns CDR1 MDHEN and CDR2 SYDVKM. This clone was found once. Its antigen is still unknown. The sample comprised naive CD4+ T cells from PBMCs. The subset here: CD45RA+ positively selected. This TCR derives from a man between 18 and 35 years old in good health. Some clones in this sample may be carry-over from other donors' samples. V is TRBV28 and J is TRBJ1-2, with D maybe TRBD1 (5 bases). This CDR3 reads CASTGPYGYTF. CDR3 in DNA: TGTGCCAGTACAGGTCCCTATGGCTACACCTTC.